The 27 T cell receptor beta chains below were found in one sample sequenced in a study of memory CD4+ T cells and cytomegalovirus serostatus. Some clones are missing from TCRdb's copy, which holds only in-frame ones; the method was immunoSEQ multiplex PCR. The table has 61,000 or so clones, roughly 80% seen once. Single viable CD3+CD4+CD8-CD45RO+ cells were sorted as the memory CD4+ T cells. Specimen: memory CD4+ T cells from blood. Receptor source: an adult in good health and CMV-seronegative. Some clones in this sample may be carry-over from other donors' samples.

The chain recombines TRBV7-2 with TRBJ1-1; D gene ambiguous. The germline V and J ends were trimmed by 5 bases and 11 bases, with 15 bases remaining between them. CDR1 and CDR2 (germline): SGHTA, FQGNSA. The CDR3 contains 12 residues. CDR3 in amino acids: CASSPPALGAFF. DNA of the CDR3: TGTGCCAGCAGCCCCCCGGCCCTAGGTGCTTTCTTT.

The chain employs TRBV18 and TRBJ2-5, with D possibly being TRBD2 (5 bases). Germline CDR1 KGHSH, CDR2 LQKENI. CDR3 length equals 13 residues. V was cut by 2 bases and J by 5 bases, with 9 bases left in between. In DNA, the CDR3 is TGTGCCAGCTCACCAGGGCGGGTGGAGACCCAGTACTTC. Translation gives CASSPGRVETQYF. The whole variable domain, remainder taken from reference TRBV18 and TRBJ2-5, is NAGVMQNPRHLVRRRGQEARLRCSPMKGHSHVYWYRQLPEEGLKFMVYLQKENIIDESGMPKERFSAEFPKEGPSILRIQQVVRGDSAAYFCASSPGRVETQYFGPGTRLLVL.

V gene TRBV19 combines with J gene TRBJ2-3; 7 nucleotides align to TRBD2. The CDR3 consists of 15 residues. Germline lookup yields CDR1 LNHDA and CDR2 SQIVND (reference sequence). The V segment lost 2 bases and the J segment 1 base; nucleotides outside the gene matches: 3. CDR3 sequence: CASSIYAGGTDTQYF. DNA for the CDR3: TGTGCCAGTAGTATATACGCGGGAGGCACAGATACGCAGTATTTT. Full variable domain (outside the CDR3, taken from reference TRBV19 and TRBJ2-3): DGGITQSPKYLFRKEGQNVTLSCEQNLNHDAMYWYRQDPGQGLRLIYYSQIVNDFQKGDIAEGYSVSREKKESFPLTVTSAQKNPTAFYLCASSIYAGGTDTQYFGPGTRLTVL.

This clone is a singleton in its sample. The V and J genes are TRBV10-3 and TRBJ2-5, with a weak D call TRBD1 (5 bases). V was shortened by 2 bases and J by 4 bases, with 8 bases between the two germline ends. This CDR3 spans 13 amino acids. The germline V gene encodes CDR1 ENHRY and CDR2 SYGVKD. Here the CDR3 DNA reads TGTGCCATCAGTGAGAGACAGTCAGAGACCCAGTACTTC. Its translation: CAISERQSETQYF.

This chain links TRBV7-8 with TRBJ2-1, with 8 bases lining up with TRBD2. V dropped 3 bases and J dropped 15; count of bases not matched to a gene: 7. Germline V CDR1 and CDR2: SGHVS, FQNEAQ. The CDR3 is 12 residues long. DNA for the CDR3: TGTGCCAGCAGCTTCGACCGGGAGGGACTGTTCTTC. It yields the protein CASSFDREGLFF.

The genes are TRBV7-8 and TRBJ1-1; possibly TRBD1 for D (6 bases). In germline, CDR1 is SGHVS, CDR2 FQNEAQ. The V end lost 6 bases, the J end lost 5 bases, and 22 bases lay between the germline ends. The CDR3 sequence is 16 residues long. CDR3 sequence (DNA): TGTGCCAGCAGTTCTCGGACGCGGGGGGGCGCGACTGAAGCTTTCTTT. It encodes CASSSRTRGGATEAFF.

This clone is termed medium-sized. The V gene is TRBV5-4, the J gene TRBJ2-2, with 8 bases matching TRBD1. The CDR3 covers 15 residues. The V gene end was trimmed by 4 bases and the J gene end by 5 bases; junction bases not matched to a gene: 7. Germline-derived CDR1 and CDR2 are SGHNT and YYREEE (reference sequence). CDR3 coding DNA: TGTGCCAGCAGCGCCGACAGGGGTTCGACCGGGGAGCTGTTTTTT. Protein sequence: CASSADRGSTGELFF.

At least ten counts were recorded for this clone. The sample carries other DNA sequences with the same CDR3. The chain combines TRBV7-2 with TRBJ1-6; 7 bases map to TRBD1. CDR1 is SGHTA and CDR2 is FQGNSA in the germline V gene. J lost 10 bases, V lost 4 bases, and 10 bases had no gene match. The CDR3 contains 15 residues. The CDR3 DNA reads TGTGCCAGCAGCTCGTTACAGGGGTCGAGATCACCCCTCCACTTT. It encodes CASSSLQGSRSPLHF.

The chain joins TRBV7-8 to TRBJ2-7; the D gene is possibly TRBD1 (6 bases). Germline V lookup: CDR1 SGHVS, CDR2 FQNEAQ. V gave up 3 bases and J gave up 4 bases, with 10 bases separating them. The CDR3 runs 13 residues. The CDR3 DNA sequence: TGTGCCAGCAGCTTGGCAGGGGAATACGAGCAGTACTTC. Translating gives CASSLAGEYEQYF.

The chain recombines TRBV5-6 with TRBJ1-3; TRBD1 aligns across 8 bases. The CDR3 consists of 16 residues. Unmatched junction bases numbered 6, after V lost 4 bases and J lost 0 bases. Per the germline V gene, CDR1 is SGHDT and CDR2 is YYEEEE. CDR3 sequence reads: CASSAPDRDSGNTIYF. The DNA of the CDR3 is TGTGCCAGCAGCGCCCCGGACAGGGACTCTGGAAACACCATATATTTT.

This sequence joins TRBV5-1 and TRBJ1-1; D may be TRBD1 (6 bases). The V gene's germline CDR1 is SGHRS and CDR2 YFSETQ. The CDR3 extends over 15 amino acids. V was clipped by 3 bases and J by 0 bases, with 12 bases between them. CDR3 protein: CASSSTTGMNTEAFF. In nucleotides, the CDR3 is TGCGCCAGCAGCTCTACAACAGGGATGAACACTGAAGCTTTCTTT.

In its sample, this clone was seen once. This chain uses TRBV10-3 with TRBJ1-2, with TRBD1 as a possible D gene (6 bases). Germline V gives CDR1 ENHRY, CDR2 SYGVKD. V lost 0 bases, J lost 2 bases, and 16 bases lay in between. This CDR3 contains 17 residues. The CDR3 DNA reads as TGTGCCATCAGTGAGTCATACGGAGACGGGGGCAACTATGGCTACACCTTC. The encoded protein is CAISESYGDGGNYGYTF.

The gene calls are TRBV7-9 and TRBJ2-3; D may correspond to TRBD1 or TRBD2 (5 bases each). CDR3 length: 14 residues. Germline CDR1 and CDR2: SEHNR and FQNEAQ (reference sequence). V was pared by 1 base and J by 6 bases, with 11 bases between. DNA for the CDR3: TGTGCCAGCAGCTTAGATGGGGGAAGGGATACGCAGTATTTT. Translation: CASSLDGGRDTQYF.

The V call is TRBV5-4, the J call TRBJ2-5, with a tentative D call TRBD2 (6 bases). V lost 4 bases, J lost 5 bases, and 15 bases lay in between. The CDR3 is made up of 14 amino acids. Germline-derived CDR1 and CDR2 are SGHNT and YYREEE (reference sequence). This CDR3 reads CASSVYSGRETQYF. CDR3 bases: TGTGCCAGCAGCGTGTATAGCGGTCGGGAGACCCAGTACTTC. The variable domain in full, completed from reference TRBV5-4 and TRBJ2-5, reads ETGVTQSPTHLIKTRGQQVTLRCSSQSGHNTVSWYQQALGQGPQFIFQYYREEENGRGNFPPRFSGLQFPNYSSELNVNALELDDSALYLCASSVYSGRETQYFGPGTRLLVL.

The sample holds a few counts of this clone. V usage is TRBV2 and J usage is TRBJ1-5; D remains ambiguous. The CDR3 is 14 residues long. Trimming removed 3 bases at V and 3 bases at J, with 9 bases between. Germline V gene lookup returns CDR1 SNHLY and CDR2 FYNNEI. The CDR3 spells CASSERQNNQPQHF. CDR3 DNA sequence: TGTGCCAGCAGTGAGCGTCAGAACAATCAGCCCCAGCATTTT. Using reference TRBV2 and TRBJ1-5 for the parts outside the CDR3, the full variable domain is EPEVTQTPSHQVTQMGQEVILRCVPISNHLYFYWYRQILGQKVEFLVSFYNNEISEKSEIFDDQFSVERPDGSNFTLKIRSTKLEDSAMYFCASSERQNNQPQHFGDGTRLSIL.

The J gene is TRBJ2-7, the V gene TRBV2, with a weak D call TRBD2 (7 bases). The CDR3 length is 15 residues. Germline V gene sequence: CDR1 SNHLY, CDR2 FYNNEI. V was cut by 3 bases and J by 7 bases, with 19 bases left in between. CDR3 region: CASSELTGGPGEQYF. In DNA, the CDR3 is TGTGCCAGCAGTGAGTTGACGGGGGGCCCCGGGGAGCAGTACTTC.

CDR3 loop: CASRDLAGSNTEAFF. Written as DNA, the CDR3 is TGCGCCAGCAGAGATCTGGCAGGCTCGAACACTGAAGCTTTCTTT. The V gene is TRBV5-1, the J gene TRBJ1-1; D uncertain. The V gene's germline CDR1 is SGHRS and CDR2 YFSETQ. V was shortened by 5 bases and J by 1 base, with 15 bases between the two germline ends. The length of the CDR3 is 15 residues. Variable domain in full (rest from reference TRBV5-1 and TRBJ1-1): KAGVTQTPRYLIKTRGQQVTLSCSPISGHRSVSWYQQTPGQGLQFLFEYFSETQRNKGNFPGRFSGRQFSNSRSEMNVSTLELGDSALYLCASRDLAGSNTEAFFGQGTRLTVV.

This clone occurred a few times. V is TRBV30 and J is TRBJ1-3; tentatively, D is TRBD1 (6 bases). Germline V gives CDR1 GTSNPN, CDR2 SVGIG (reference sequence). CDR3 length: 20 residues. V was clipped by 2 bases and J by 0 bases, with 26 bases between them. As DNA, the CDR3 is TGTGCCTGGAGTTTGATCGGGAACAGGGCGAATTACTACTCTGGAAACACCATATATTTT. This codes for CAWSLIGNRANYYSGNTIYF.

V gene TRBV5-1 combines with J gene TRBJ1-1; 9 positions agree with TRBD1. Germline V gives CDR1 SGHRS, CDR2 YFSETQ. V lost 4 bases and J lost 4; bases outside the gene matches: 8. The CDR3 extends over 15 amino acids. Written as DNA, the CDR3 is TGCGCCAGCAGCCAACAGGGGGCCGCTTCCACTGAAGCTTTCTTT. It yields the protein CASSQQGAASTEAFF.

V and J are TRBV4-1 and TRBJ2-3, with TRBD2 matching over 11 bases. Unmatched junction bases numbered 3, after V lost 0 bases and J lost 1 base. CDR1 and CDR2 from the germline V gene are MGHRA and YSYEKL. This CDR3 contains 17 residues. In DNA form, the CDR3 reads TGCGCCAGCAGCCAAGATAAGACTAGCGGGGGCACAGATACGCAGTATTTT. It translates to CASSQDKTSGGTDTQYF.

The V and J genes are TRBV6-6 and TRBJ2-2; D is possibly TRBD1 or TRBD2 (5 bases each). The length of the CDR3 is 15 residues. With 5 bases removed from V and 6 bases from J, the gap between germline ends came to 16 bases. Germline values: CDR1 MNHNY, CDR2 SVGAGI (reference sequence). DNA of the CDR3: TGTGCCAGCAGTGACGCCGGGACCCGGCCCGGGGAGCTGTTTTTT. It is translated as CASSDAGTRPGELFF.

For this clone: This same CDR3 is encoded by further DNA sequences in the sample. The V call is TRBV18, the J call TRBJ2-5, with 8 bases aligning to TRBD2. Germline loops: CDR1 KGHSH, CDR2 LQKENI. The CDR3 has 15 amino acids. Trimming removed 1 base from V and 3 bases from J; junction bases left unmatched: 4. CDR3 DNA: TGTGCCAGCTCACCACGCGGTAGCGGGGAAGAGACCCAGTACTTC. This sequence encodes CASSPRGSGEETQYF. Full variable domain (outside the CDR3, taken from reference TRBV18 and TRBJ2-5): NAGVMQNPRHLVRRRGQEARLRCSPMKGHSHVYWYRQLPEEGLKFMVYLQKENIIDESGMPKERFSAEFPKEGPSILRIQQVVRGDSAAYFCASSPRGSGEETQYFGPGTRLLVL.

This sequence joins TRBV9 and TRBJ1-5; D call uncertain. The CDR3 has 15 amino acids. Between the trimmed V and J ends, which lost 2 bases and 2 bases, there was a span of 11 bases. Per the germline V gene, CDR1 is SGDLS and CDR2 is YYNGEE. CDR3 region: CASSVGVEGNQPQHF. In DNA form, the CDR3 reads TGTGCCAGCAGCGTCGGGGTGGAGGGCAATCAGCCCCAGCATTTT.

This chain uses TRBV19 with TRBJ2-1; possibly TRBD2 for D (6 bases). V lost 3 bases, J lost 6 bases, and 15 bases lay in between. This CDR3 spans 15 amino acids. The germline V gene encodes CDR1 LNHDA and CDR2 SQIVND (reference sequence). CDR3 bases: TGTGCCAGTAGTATTCGCGGGAACACTGGCAATGAGCAGTTCTTC. Its protein product is CASSIRGNTGNEQFF.

The CDR3 loop is CASSVSQVDGPQHF. CDR3 coding DNA: TGTGCCAGCAGCGTATCGCAGGTGGATGGGCCCCAGCATTTT. The chain uses TRBV9 and TRBJ1-5; no reliable D call. Germline lookup yields CDR1 SGDLS and CDR2 YYNGEE. CDR3 length equals 14 residues. Trimming pared 1 base from V and 9 bases from J, leaving 14 bases between.

The gene calls are TRBV6-4 and TRBJ2-7; 8 positions agree with TRBD2. The CDR3 spans 16 residues. V shed 0 bases, J shed 2 bases, and the junction held 6 bases outside the gene matches. Germline values: CDR1 MRHNA, CDR2 SNTAGT. CDR3 coding DNA: TGTGCCAGCAGTGACTCATCCCGGGAGGGAACCTACGAGCAGTACTTC. Its translation: CASSDSSREGTYEQYF.

The chain couples TRBV11-2 to TRBJ2-3; weak D call: TRBD2 (5 bases). Germline CDR1 reads SGHAT; CDR2 reads FQNNGV. V was trimmed by 5 bases and J by 2 bases, leaving 8 bases between them. The length of the CDR3 is 13 residues. The CDR3 region has the DNA TGTGCCAGCAGCGACCGGGACACAGATACGCAGTATTTT. Amino acid sequence: CASSDRDTDTQYF.